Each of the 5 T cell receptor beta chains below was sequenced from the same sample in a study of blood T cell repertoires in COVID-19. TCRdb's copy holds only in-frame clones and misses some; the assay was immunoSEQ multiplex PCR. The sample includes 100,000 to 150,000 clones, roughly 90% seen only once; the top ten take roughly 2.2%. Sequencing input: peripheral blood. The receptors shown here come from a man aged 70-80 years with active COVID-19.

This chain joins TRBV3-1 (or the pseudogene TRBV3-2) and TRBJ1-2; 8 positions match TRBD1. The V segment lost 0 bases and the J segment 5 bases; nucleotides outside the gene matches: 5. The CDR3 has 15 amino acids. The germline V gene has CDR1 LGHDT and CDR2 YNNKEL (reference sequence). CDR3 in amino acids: CASSQDGQGRYGYTF. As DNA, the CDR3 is TGTGCCAGCAGCCAAGATGGACAGGGCCGATATGGCTACACCTTC.

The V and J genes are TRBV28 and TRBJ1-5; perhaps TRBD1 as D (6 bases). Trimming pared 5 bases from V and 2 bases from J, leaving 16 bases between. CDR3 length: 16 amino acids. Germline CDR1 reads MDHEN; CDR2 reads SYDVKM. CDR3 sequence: CASSGGGILGNQPQHF. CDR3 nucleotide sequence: TGTGCCAGCAGTGGGGGCGGTATTCTTGGCAATCAGCCCCAGCATTTT.

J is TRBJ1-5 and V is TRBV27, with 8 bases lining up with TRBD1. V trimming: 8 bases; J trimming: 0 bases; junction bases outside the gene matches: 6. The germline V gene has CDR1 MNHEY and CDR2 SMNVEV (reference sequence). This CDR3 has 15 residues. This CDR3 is CASRPGGYSNQPQHF. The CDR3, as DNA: TGTGCCAGCCGACCAGGGGGCTATAGCAATCAGCCCCAGCATTTT.

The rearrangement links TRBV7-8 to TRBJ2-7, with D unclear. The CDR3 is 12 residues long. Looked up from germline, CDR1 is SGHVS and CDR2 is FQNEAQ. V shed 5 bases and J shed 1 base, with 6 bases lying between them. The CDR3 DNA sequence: TGTGCCAGCAGCCACGGTTCCTACGAGCAGTACTTC. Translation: CASSHGSYEQYF.

CDR3 coding DNA: TGTGCCAGCAGCCGGGACGGGGAGCTGTTTTTT. This encodes CASSRDGELFF. J is TRBJ2-2 and V is TRBV9, with a tentative D call TRBD2 (5 bases). Trimming stripped 4 bases from V and 7 bases from J, with 5 bases between. The CDR3 length is 11 residues. Germline loops: CDR1 SGDLS, CDR2 YYNGEE.